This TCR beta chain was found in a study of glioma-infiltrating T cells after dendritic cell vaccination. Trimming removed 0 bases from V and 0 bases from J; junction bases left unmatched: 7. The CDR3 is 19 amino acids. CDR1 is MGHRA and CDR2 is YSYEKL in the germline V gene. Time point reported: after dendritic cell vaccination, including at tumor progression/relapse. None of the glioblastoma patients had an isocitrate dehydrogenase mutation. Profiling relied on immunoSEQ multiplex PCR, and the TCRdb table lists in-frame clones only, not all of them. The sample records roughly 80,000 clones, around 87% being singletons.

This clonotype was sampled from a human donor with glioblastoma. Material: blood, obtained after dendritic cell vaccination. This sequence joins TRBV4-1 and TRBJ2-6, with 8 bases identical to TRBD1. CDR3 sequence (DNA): TGCGCCAGCAGCCAAGAAGCCGGGACAGGACGCTCTGGGGCCAACGTCCTGACTTTC. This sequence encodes CASSQEAGTGRSGANVLTF.